The 2 T cell receptor beta chains given below trace back to one sample, sequenced in a study of beta chain features in type 1 diabetes. Points from the study as a whole: Type 1 diabetes patients had TCRB CDR3s that were shorter (moderately but significantly so) in all four CD4+ subsets.

Expressed TCRB transcripts were sequenced because the entire RNA isolate underwent reverse transcription. Sequenced by immunoSEQ multiplex PCR; TCRdb stores in-frame clones only, minus some. The table lists hundreds of thousands of clones, about an eighth of them singletons. Antigen specificity for these receptors is unknown. What was sequenced was naive CD4+ T cells from blood. These receptors originate from a man between 18 and 29 years old with type 1 diabetes.

Comments on this clone: In the same sample, other DNA sequences code for this CDR3. This chain connects TRBV18 to TRBJ2-2, with D unclear. This CDR3 spans 12 amino acids. Trimming cost V 2 bases and J 3 bases, with 1 base left between them. CDR1 and CDR2 from the germline V gene are KGHSH and LQKENI. The chain's CDR3 is CASSPDTGELFF. In DNA form, the CDR3 reads TGTGCCAGCTCACCAGACACCGGGGAGCTGTTTTTT.

The rearrangement links TRBV30 to TRBJ2-1, with D unresolved. This CDR3 comprises 15 residues. Germline CDR1 is GTSNPN and CDR2 is SVGIG (reference sequence). Trimming stripped 0 bases from V and 7 bases from J, with 16 bases between. This CDR3 reads CAWSVGTRSRNEQFF. The CDR3 coding sequence is TGTGCCTGGAGTGTAGGCACTCGGTCTCGGAATGAGCAGTTCTTC.